The 21 T cell receptor beta chains below all came from one sample that was sequenced in a study of T cells after somatic rescue of genetic block. Libraries were prepared by immunoSEQ multiplex PCR; TCRdb keeps only in-frame clonotypes and omits some of them. In the table there are about 8,000 clones, 65% to 90% of which are singletons. The material sequenced was peripheral blood mononuclear cells (PBMCs). These receptor sequences come from a boy aged 5-17 years.

This rearrangement joins TRBV6-1 to TRBJ2-2; 8 nucleotides match TRBD2. This CDR3 is built from 17 residues. Germline CDR1 MNHNS, CDR2 SASEGT. V was clipped by 6 bases and J by 6 bases; unmatched bases: 15. As DNA, the CDR3 is TGTGCCAGCAGGGAACTAGCGGATCTCGGGGTCGCCGGGGAGCTGTTTTTT. Amino acid sequence: CASRELADLGVAGELFF.

This clone rates as hyperexpanded. The rearrangement joins TRBV5-1 to TRBJ2-7; 8 nucleotides match TRBD1. The CDR3 has 14 amino acids. From germline, CDR1 is SGHRS and CDR2 YFSETQ. V lost 5 bases to trimming and J lost 3 bases; unmatched junction nucleotides: 7. CDR3 loop: CASSLTGGLYEQYF. The CDR3 nucleotides are TGCGCCAGCAGTTTAACAGGGGGGCTCTACGAGCAGTACTTC.

V usage is TRBV5-1 and J usage is TRBJ2-5; D uncertain. Looked up from germline, CDR1 is SGHRS and CDR2 is YFSETQ. The CDR3 totals 15 residues. V gave up 4 bases and J gave up 3 bases, with 16 bases separating them. CDR3 loop: CASSIDGAPKETQYF. The CDR3 nucleotides read TGCGCCAGCAGCATAGACGGTGCCCCGAAAGAGACCCAGTACTTC.

The gene calls are TRBV4-2 and TRBJ2-1, with a tentative D call TRBD2 (6 bases). CDR3 length equals 14 residues. Germline assignment: CDR1 LGHNA and CDR2 YNFKEQ. The V end lost 0 bases, the J end lost 3 bases, and 6 bases lay between the germline ends. In DNA, the CDR3 is TGTGCCAGCAGCCAAGAGACTAGCTACAATGAGCAGTTCTTC. Translation gives CASSQETSYNEQFF.

This chain links TRBV7-9 with TRBJ2-5; D ambiguous. CDR3 length: 16 residues. Germline V gives CDR1 SEHNR, CDR2 FQNEAQ (reference sequence). V was cut by 0 bases and J by 1 base, with 12 bases left in between. The CDR3 bases are TGTGCCAGCAGCTTAGCGGGCCCGATAAGCCAAGAGACCCAGTACTTC. Encoded protein: CASSLAGPISQETQYF.

This clone was recorded a few times. This chain joins TRBV7-9 and TRBJ2-3; perhaps TRBD2 as D (6 bases). The CDR3 is 16 residues long. Trimming took 5 bases from V and 0 from J, leaving 15 bases between them. Germline values: CDR1 SEHNR, CDR2 FQNEAQ (reference sequence). CDR3 region: CASSARTTSSTDTQYF. CDR3 DNA: TGTGCCAGCAGCGCCCGGACTACCTCTAGCACAGATACGCAGTATTTT.

The V call is TRBV4-2, the J call TRBJ2-7; TRBD2 aligns across 12 bases. The ends lost 1 base at V and 5 bases at J; junction bases unmatched: 9. This CDR3 has 17 amino acids. Per germline, CDR1 LGHNA and CDR2 YNFKEQ. The CDR3: CASSQGLAGEGRDEQYF. In DNA, the CDR3 is TGTGCCAGCAGCCAAGGACTAGCGGGGGAAGGGAGGGACGAGCAGTACTTC.

This chain connects TRBV5-1 to TRBJ2-5, with no clear D. The ends were cut back, 3 bases at V and 2 bases at J, with 14 bases in the middle. The CDR3 has 15 residues. From germline, CDR1 is SGHRS and CDR2 YFSETQ. CDR3 protein: CASSSRSGRQETQYF. The CDR3 DNA reads as TGCGCCAGCAGCTCAAGGTCGGGCAGACAAGAGACCCAGTACTTC. Looking up the rest from reference TRBV5-1 and TRBJ2-5 gives the full variable domain: KAGVTQTPRYLIKTRGQQVTLSCSPISGHRSVSWYQQTPGQGLQFLFEYFSETQRNKGNFPGRFSGRQFSNSRSEMNVSTLELGDSALYLCASSSRSGRQETQYFGPGTRLLVL.

By share, this clone counts as large. The chain carries TRBV5-4 and TRBJ2-7; 12 positions agree with TRBD2. This CDR3 is built from 16 residues. Trimming at V came to 5 bases and at J to 3 bases, leaving 9 bases not matched to a gene. Germline loops: CDR1 SGHNT, CDR2 YYREEE (reference sequence). Here the CDR3 reads CASRTGTSGPIYEQYF. The CDR3 bases are TGTGCCAGCAGAACAGGGACTAGCGGGCCCATCTACGAGCAGTACTTC.

This clone occurred a few times. J is TRBJ1-3 and V is TRBV6-1; no clear D gene. The germline V and J ends were trimmed by 6 bases and 4 bases, with 10 bases remaining between them. Germline V CDR1 and CDR2: MNHNS, SASEGT. The CDR3 contains 13 residues. The CDR3 DNA reads TGTGCCAGCAGCAACCTGGGGGGAAACACCATATATTTT. Translation gives CASSNLGGNTIYF.

V gene TRBV11-3 combines with J gene TRBJ2-5, with 12 bases fitting TRBD2. This CDR3 is built from 18 residues. CDR1 and CDR2 from the germline V gene are SGHNT and YENEEA. With V trimmed by 3 bases and J by 6 bases, 14 bases remained unmatched. In DNA form, the CDR3 reads TGTGCCAGCAGCTTCCTTTCTAGCGGGAGGGAGTGGAGTAAGACCCAGTACTTC. Residues: CASSFLSSGREWSKTQYF.

The V call is TRBV19, the J call TRBJ2-1; D is ambiguous. The CDR3 loop spans 11 amino acids. Germline V gene sequence: CDR1 LNHDA, CDR2 SQIVND (reference sequence). The V end lost 4 bases, the J end lost 10 bases, and 8 bases lay between the germline ends. CDR3 loop: CASSNPGEQFF. The CDR3 DNA follows: TGTGCCAGTAGTAACCCTGGGGAGCAGTTCTTC. Supplemented by reference TRBV19 and TRBJ2-1, the full variable domain reads DGGITQSPKYLFRKEGQNVTLSCEQNLNHDAMYWYRQDPGQGLRLIYYSQIVNDFQKGDIAEGYSVSREKKESFPLTVTSAQKNPTAFYLCASSNPGEQFFGPGTRLTVL.

The genes are TRBV11-3 and TRBJ2-5, with TRBD2 identical over 12 bases. V lost 1 base to trimming and J lost 1 base; unmatched junction nucleotides: 7. CDR3 length equals 18 residues. CDR1 is SGHNT and CDR2 is YENEEA in the germline V gene. The chain's CDR3 is CASSLGASGRGLQETQYF. In DNA form, the CDR3 reads TGTGCCAGCAGCTTAGGCGCTAGCGGGAGGGGACTCCAAGAGACCCAGTACTTC. Variable domain in full (rest from reference TRBV11-3 and TRBJ2-5): EAGVVQSPRYKIIEKKQPVAFWCNPISGHNTLYWYLQNLGQGPELLIRYENEEAVDDSQLPKDRFSAERLKGVDSTLKIQPAELGDSAVYLCASSLGASGRGLQETQYFGPGTRLLVL.

The chain has TRBV7-5 and TRBJ1-1. TRBV7-5 is flagged as a pseudogene. This CDR3 is built from 12 residues. Written as DNA, the CDR3 is TGTGCCAGAAGCTTAAAAGGGACTGAAGCTTTCTTT. Translating gives CARSLKGTEAFF.

The J gene is TRBJ2-7, the V gene TRBV7-8; no definite D call. This CDR3 region has 11 residues. The germline CDR1 and CDR2 sequences are SGHVS and FQNEAQ. V was trimmed by 2 bases and J by 3 bases, leaving 2 bases between them. The CDR3 sequence is CASSLNYEQYF. CDR3 DNA sequence: TGTGCCAGCAGCTTAAACTACGAGCAGTACTTC.

This rearrangement joins TRBV7-8 to TRBJ2-2; D unclear. Germline CDR1 reads SGHVS; CDR2 reads FQNEAQ. V shed 5 bases and J shed 8 bases, with 15 bases lying between them. This CDR3 spans 14 amino acids. CDR3 nucleotide sequence: TGTGCCAGCAGCCCCTCGGCGGTACTAGGGGAGCTGTTTTTT. Amino acid sequence: CASSPSAVLGELFF.

The chain is built from TRBV4-2 and TRBJ2-3, with 7 bases identical to TRBD2. The length of the CDR3 is 17 residues. Germline V gene data show CDR1 as LGHNA and CDR2 as YNFKEQ. J lost 2 bases, V lost 0 bases, and 8 bases had no gene match. The CDR3 sequence: CASSQDFGGGLTDTQYF. The CDR3 region has the DNA TGTGCCAGCAGCCAAGATTTCGGGGGAGGGCTCACAGATACGCAGTATTTT.

This clone showed up just a few times. The chain couples TRBV4-3 to TRBJ2-5, with no clear D. Trimming took 0 bases from V and 2 from J, leaving 7 bases between them. CDR1 and CDR2 (germline): LGHNA, YSLEER. The CDR3 has 14 amino acids. CDR3 coding DNA: TGCGCCAGCAGCCAAGACGAAGCGCAAGAGACCCAGTACTTC. Its protein is CASSQDEAQETQYF.

CDR3 region: CASSQPGLAIHEQFF. CDR3 nucleotide sequence: TGCGCCAGCAGCCAGCCGGGACTAGCGATTCATGAGCAGTTCTTC. The chain employs TRBV4-3 and TRBJ2-1; 10 nucleotides agree with TRBD2. J lost 8 bases, V lost 3 bases, and 7 bases had no gene match. This CDR3 comprises 15 residues. Per germline, CDR1 LGHNA and CDR2 YSLEER.

V gene TRBV11-3 combines with J gene TRBJ1-1; D is uncertain. Germline V gene data show CDR1 as SGHNT and CDR2 as YENEEA. The V end was cut by 1 base, the J end by 11 bases, with 14 bases between. The CDR3 runs 13 residues. For the CDR3, the DNA is TGTGCCAGCAGCTTAGCCGGAACTCTACGGGCTTTCTTT. It codes for CASSLAGTLRAFF.

The chain employs TRBV7-9 and TRBJ1-4; possible D gene TRBD1, 5 bases. CDR3 size: 16 residues. Germline-derived CDR1 and CDR2 are SEHNR and FQNEAQ (reference sequence). V gave up 5 bases and J gave up 4 bases, with 17 bases separating them. This CDR3 is CASSVPQGGVNEKLFF. The DNA for the CDR3 is TGTGCCAGCAGCGTACCCCAGGGAGGAGTTAATGAAAAACTGTTTTTT.